The 13 T cell receptor beta chains in this list originate from one sample, sequenced in a study of cytomegalovirus exposure and HLA in healthy donors. This PCR relied on a set of 60 Vbeta primers and 13 Jbeta primers. Profiling relied on immunoSEQ multiplex PCR, and the TCRdb table lists in-frame clones only, not all of them. Of more than 95,000 clones listed, approximately 76% are singletons. Sequenced material: PBMCs. These receptors all stem from a woman under 30 in good health and CMV-seropositive.

The chain is built from TRBV19 and TRBJ2-7; 10 positions agree with TRBD2. Germline trimming cut 3 bases from V and 3 bases from J; bases unmatched to any gene: 8. CDR1 is LNHDA, CDR2 SQIVND, per germline (reference sequence). The length of the CDR3 is 16 residues. This chain's CDR3 is CASSMSFTSGVYEQYF. The CDR3 DNA sequence: TGTGCCAGTAGTATGAGTTTTACTAGCGGGGTCTACGAGCAGTACTTC.

The chain links TRBV7-2 to TRBJ2-1, with 10 bases fitting TRBD2. V shed 6 bases and J 3 bases; nucleotides not matched to a gene: 5. The length of the CDR3 is 15 residues. Looked up from germline, CDR1 is SGHTA and CDR2 is FQGNSA. This CDR3 reads CASRSRTSGYNEQFF. CDR3 sequence (DNA): TGTGCCAGCAGATCGAGGACTAGCGGCTACAATGAGCAGTTCTTC.

The chain uses TRBV9 and TRBJ2-7; 10 nucleotides match TRBD2. The CDR3 is 14 residues long. The V gene end was trimmed by 1 base and the J gene end by 7 bases; junction bases not matched to a gene: 5. Germline V gene lookup returns CDR1 SGDLS and CDR2 YYNGEE. CDR3 sequence (DNA): TGTGCCAGCAGCGTACTAGCGGGAGTGGGTGAGCAGTACTTC. This encodes CASSVLAGVGEQYF.

This chain connects TRBV6-5 to TRBJ2-7, with D possibly TRBD2 on 7 matching bases. The CDR3 has 16 residues. The germline V gene has CDR1 MNHEY and CDR2 SVGAGI. V gave up 2 bases and J gave up 0 bases, with 14 bases separating them. The DNA for the CDR3 is TGTGCCAGCAGTTACAGTGGGGGGGCCCTCTCCTACGAGCAGTACTTC. This codes for CASSYSGGALSYEQYF.

The rearrangement links TRBV7-6 to TRBJ2-7; TRBD1 is a possible D gene (5 bases). The V and J ends lost 1 base and 4 bases respectively, with 11 bases between them. Germline CDR1 reads SGHVS; CDR2 reads FNYEAQ. The CDR3 runs to 14 residues. The CDR3 DNA reads TGTGCCAGCAGCTTAGAGGGTCAGGGTTACGAGCAGTACTTC. It specifies CASSLEGQGYEQYF.

The chain uses TRBV7-6 and TRBJ2-5; TRBD1 is a possible D gene (5 bases). The CDR3 consists of 13 residues. V shed 1 base and J shed 7 bases, with 10 bases lying between them. Germline V lookup: CDR1 SGHVS, CDR2 FNYEAQ. CDR3 sequence (DNA): TGTGCCAGCAGCTTAGTGACAGCCGGGACCCAGTACTTC. Translation gives CASSLVTAGTQYF.

The chain has TRBV5-6 and TRBJ2-7, with 7 bases matching TRBD2. The junction had 6 bases not matched to a gene; V was cut back by 1 base and J by 5 bases. This CDR3 region has 14 residues. Germline CDR1 SGHDT, CDR2 YYEEEE. CDR3 nucleotides: TGTGCCAGCAGCTTGTGGGGGGGAGGAAACGAGCAGTACTTC. Encoded protein: CASSLWGGGNEQYF.

The chain combines TRBV5-1 with TRBJ2-1, with a tentative D call TRBD1 (5 bases). Germline V gene sequence: CDR1 SGHRS, CDR2 YFSETQ. Trimming pared 4 bases from V and 5 bases from J, leaving 10 bases between. This CDR3 contains 13 residues. CDR3 protein: CASSGATHNEQFF. The CDR3 coding sequence is TGCGCCAGCAGCGGGGCTACCCACAATGAGCAGTTCTTC.

The V gene is TRBV9, the J gene TRBJ2-5, with 7 bases fitting TRBD2. The CDR3 extends over 17 amino acids. CDR1 is SGDLS, CDR2 YYNGEE, per germline. V lost 4 bases and J lost 4; bases outside the gene matches: 16. CDR3 in amino acids: CASSRLPGGSVAETQYF. The DNA of the CDR3 is TGTGCCAGCAGCCGCCTTCCCGGCGGGAGTGTAGCAGAGACCCAGTACTTC.

V gene TRBV5-1 combines with J gene TRBJ1-2; D ambiguous. The CDR3 is 14 residues long. Trimming took 0 bases from V and 0 from J, leaving 6 bases between them. Germline assignment: CDR1 SGHRS and CDR2 YFSETQ. The CDR3 sequence is CASSLERANYGYTF. The DNA of the CDR3 is TGCGCCAGCAGCTTGGAACGAGCTAACTATGGCTACACCTTC. The entire variable domain, with the rest obtained from reference TRBV5-1 and TRBJ1-2, is as follows: KAGVTQTPRYLIKTRGQQVTLSCSPISGHRSVSWYQQTPGQGLQFLFEYFSETQRNKGNFPGRFSGRQFSNSRSEMNVSTLELGDSALYLCASSLERANYGYTFGSGTRLTVV.

In its sample, this clone was seen once. The chain employs TRBV5-8 and TRBJ1-2; the D gene is possibly TRBD1 (5 bases). The germline V gene has CDR1 SGHTS and CDR2 YDEGEE. The CDR3 is 17 amino acids. Trimming removed 4 bases from V and 8 bases from J, with 27 bases in between. CDR3 DNA sequence: TGTGCCAGCAGCCCCCTTATTAGGGGCAGGGATTTTGTAGGCTACACCTTC. Its protein is CASSPLIRGRDFVGYTF.

This chain connects TRBV7-3 to TRBJ2-3; D is perhaps TRBD2 (6 bases). Deletions cut 2 bases from V and 3 bases from J, with 12 bases between. Germline V gene sequence: CDR1 SGHTA, CDR2 FQGTGA. CDR3 length: 15 residues. The CDR3 region is CASSLLGGRTDTQYF. As DNA, the CDR3 is TGTGCCAGCAGCTTACTTGGGGGGAGAACAGATACGCAGTATTTT.

This clone is a singleton in its sample. The rearrangement links TRBV4-2 to TRBJ2-1; TRBD2 aligns across 11 bases. J lost 6 bases, V lost 0 bases, and 4 bases had no gene match. The CDR3 is 16 amino acids. Germline V gene lookup returns CDR1 LGHNA and CDR2 YNFKEQ. The CDR3 DNA sequence: TGTGCCAGCAGCCAAGATTTAGCGGGAGGGCTCAATGAGCAGTTCTTC. Translation gives CASSQDLAGGLNEQFF.